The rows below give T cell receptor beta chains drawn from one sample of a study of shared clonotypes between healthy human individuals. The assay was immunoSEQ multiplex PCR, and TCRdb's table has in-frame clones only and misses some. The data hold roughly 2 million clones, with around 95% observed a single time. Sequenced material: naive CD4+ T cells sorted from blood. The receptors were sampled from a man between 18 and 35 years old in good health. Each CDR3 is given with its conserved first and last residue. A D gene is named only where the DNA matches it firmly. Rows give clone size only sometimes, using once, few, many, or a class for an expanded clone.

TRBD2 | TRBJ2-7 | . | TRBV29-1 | CSVGQALAGSYEQYF | TGCAGCGTTGGTCAGGCGCTAGCGGGATCCTACGAGCAGTACTTC
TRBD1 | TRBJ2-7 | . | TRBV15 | CATSRPRDSSSYEQYF | TGTGCCACCAGCAGGCCCCGGGACAGTAGTTCCTACGAGCAGTACTTC
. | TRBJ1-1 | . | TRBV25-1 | CATSRAGSTEAFF | TGTGCCACCTCAAGGGCAGGGAGTACTGAAGCTTTCTTT
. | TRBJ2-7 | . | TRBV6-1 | CASSEGGGSYEQYF | TGTGCCAGCAGTGAAGGTGGAGGCTCCTACGAGCAGTACTTC
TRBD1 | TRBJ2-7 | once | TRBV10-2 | CASSEQGAGEQYF | TGCGCCAGCAGTGAGCAGGGGGCGGGGGAGCAGTACTTC
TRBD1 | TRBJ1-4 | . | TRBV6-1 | CASSPGGINEKLFF | TGTGCCAGCAGTCCAGGGGGTATTAATGAAAAACTGTTTTTT
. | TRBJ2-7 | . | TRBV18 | CATSPGVGYEQYF | TGTGCCACTTCACCAGGGGTCGGCTACGAGCAGTACTTC
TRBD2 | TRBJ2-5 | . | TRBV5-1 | CASSAGTREETQYF | TGCGCCAGCAGCGCCGGGACTAGAGAAGAGACCCAGTACTTC
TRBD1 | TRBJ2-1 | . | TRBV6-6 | CASVQGVSYNEQFF | TGTGCCAGCGTACAGGGGGTTTCCTACAATGAGCAGTTCTTC
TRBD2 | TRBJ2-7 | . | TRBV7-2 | CASSVTSGGLYSYEQYF | TGTGCCAGCAGCGTGACTAGCGGGGGGTTATACTCCTACGAGCAGTACTTC
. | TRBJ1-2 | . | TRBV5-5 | CASSSTPSAKGGYTF | TGTGCCAGCAGCTCTACGCCCTCTGCTAAAGGAGGCTACACCTTC
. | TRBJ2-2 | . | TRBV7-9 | CASSFSIPNTGELFF | TGTGCCAGCAGCTTTTCCATACCGAACACCGGGGAGCTGTTTTTT
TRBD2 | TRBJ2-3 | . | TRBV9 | CASSTIAGVTDTQYF | TGTGCCAGCAGCACCATAGCGGGGGTGACAGATACGCAGTATTTT
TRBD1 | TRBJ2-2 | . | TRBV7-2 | CASSSRTGSTGELFF | TGTGCCAGCAGCTCGAGGACAGGTTCGACCGGGGAGCTGTTTTTT
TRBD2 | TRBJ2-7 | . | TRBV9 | CASSAGLAGGGSTPYEQYF | TGTGCCAGCAGCGCGGGACTAGCGGGAGGCGGGTCAACCCCCTACGAGCAGTACTTC
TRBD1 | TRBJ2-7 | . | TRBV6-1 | CASSIGTGTYEQYF | TGTGCCAGCAGTATTGGGACAGGAACCTACGAGCAGTACTTC
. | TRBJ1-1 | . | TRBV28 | CASRGEIEAFF | TGTGCCAGCAGGGGAGAAATTGAAGCTTTCTTT
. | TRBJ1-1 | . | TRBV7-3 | CASSFDRTTEAFF | TGTGCCAGCAGCTTCGACAGGACCACTGAAGCTTTCTTT
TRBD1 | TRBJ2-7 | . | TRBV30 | CAWSRGGEAYEQYF | TGTGCCTGGAGTCGAGGGGGCGAGGCCTACGAGCAGTACTTC
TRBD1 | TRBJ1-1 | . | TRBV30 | CAWSPKETGRTEAFF | TGTGCCTGGAGCCCTAAAGAGACAGGGAGGACTGAAGCTTTCTTT
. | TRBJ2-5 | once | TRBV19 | CASSHRNDRSQETQYF | TGTGCCAGTAGTCATCGTAATGACAGGAGCCAAGAGACCCAGTACTTC
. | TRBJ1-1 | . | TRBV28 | CASSRGWVAEAFF | TGTGCCAGCAGCCGGGGATGGGTGGCTGAAGCTTTCTTT
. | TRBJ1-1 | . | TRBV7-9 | CASSLVSDNTEAFF | TGTGCCAGCAGCTTAGTTTCAGATAACACTGAAGCTTTCTTT
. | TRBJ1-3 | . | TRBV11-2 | CASSLWTTPGGNTIYF | TGTGCCAGCAGCCTATGGACCACCCCGGGGGGAAACACCATATATTTT
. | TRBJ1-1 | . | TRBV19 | CASSIVSGVGTEAFF | TGTGCCAGTAGTATAGTGTCAGGGGTCGGCACTGAAGCTTTCTTT
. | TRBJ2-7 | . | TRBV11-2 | CASSLGQTYEQYF | TGTGCCAGCAGCTTAGGCCAGACCTACGAGCAGTACTTC
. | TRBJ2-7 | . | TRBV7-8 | CASSLVDRYYEQYF | TGTGCCAGCAGCTTAGTAGACAGGTACTACGAGCAGTACTTC
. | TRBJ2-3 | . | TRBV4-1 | CASSQVNSWGDTQYF | TGCGCCAGCAGCCAAGTTAATTCTTGGGGCGATACGCAGTATTTT
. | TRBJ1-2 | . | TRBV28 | CASSSTGSYGYTF | TGTGCCAGCAGTTCAACGGGGTCCTATGGCTACACCTTC
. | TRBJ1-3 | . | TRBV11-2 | CASSLLGAGNTIYF | TGTGCCAGCAGCTTACTAGGGGCCGGAAACACCATATATTTT
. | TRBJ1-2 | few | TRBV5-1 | CASSLVDRTTGYTF | TGCGCCAGCAGCTTGGTAGACAGGACTACCGGCTACACCTTC
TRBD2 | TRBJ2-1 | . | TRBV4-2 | CASSPNRGLAGYNEQFF | TGTGCCAGCAGCCCAAACCGCGGACTAGCGGGTTACAATGAGCAGTTCTTC
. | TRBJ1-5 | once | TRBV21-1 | CASSKAPGRNQPQHF | TGTGCCAGCAGCAAAGCCCCCGGGCGCAATCAGCCCCAGCATTTT
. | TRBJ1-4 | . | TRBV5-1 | CASSGTAEGGEKLFF | TGCGCCAGCAGCGGAACAGCGGAGGGGGGTGAAAAACTGTTTTTT
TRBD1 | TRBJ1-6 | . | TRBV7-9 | CASSLYSDREGSPLHF | TGTGCCAGCAGCCTATACTCAGACAGGGAAGGCTCACCCCTCCACTTT
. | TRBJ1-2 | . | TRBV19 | CASSSLGTGGGYGYTF | TGTGCCAGTAGCTCGCTCGGGACGGGCGGCGGCTATGGCTACACCTTC
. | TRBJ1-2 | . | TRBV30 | CAWSPGGVYGYTF | TGTGCCTGGAGCCCGGGAGGAGTCTATGGCTACACCTTC
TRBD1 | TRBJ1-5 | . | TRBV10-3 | CAIATGGGQGRSNQPQHF | TGTGCCATCGCCACAGGGGGGGGACAGGGGCGTAGCAATCAGCCCCAGCATTTT
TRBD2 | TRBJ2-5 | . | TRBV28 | CASRRGLTSGRSETQYF | TGTGCCAGCAGACGAGGCTTGACTAGCGGGAGGTCTGAGACCCAGTACTTC
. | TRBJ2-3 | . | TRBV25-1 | CASSDFLTDTQYF | TGTGCCAGCAGTGATTTTCTCACAGATACGCAGTATTTT
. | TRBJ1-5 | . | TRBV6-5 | CASSQGSNQPQHF | TGTGCCAGCAGTCAGGGTTCAAATCAGCCCCAGCATTTT
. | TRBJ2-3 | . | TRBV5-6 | CASSFSTPGTDTQYF | TGTGCCAGCAGCTTTAGTACTCCGGGCACAGATACGCAGTATTTT
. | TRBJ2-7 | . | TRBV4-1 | CASSPVGTSYEQYF | TGCGCCAGCAGTCCCGTCGGGACCTCCTACGAGCAGTACTTC
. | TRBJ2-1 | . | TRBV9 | CASSPGDTNPYNEQFF | TGTGCCAGCAGCCCCGGGGACACAAACCCTTACAATGAGCAGTTCTTC
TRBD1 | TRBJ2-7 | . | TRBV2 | CASSDWTGVGEQYF | TGTGCCAGCAGTGACTGGACAGGGGTTGGCGAGCAGTACTTC
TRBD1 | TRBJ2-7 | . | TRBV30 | CAWEEDRGLYEQYF | TGTGCCTGGGAAGAGGACAGGGGGTTGTACGAGCAGTACTTC
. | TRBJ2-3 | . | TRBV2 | CASRVGADTQYF | TGTGCCAGCAGGGTAGGCGCAGATACGCAGTATTTT
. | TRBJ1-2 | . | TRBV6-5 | CASRFVGGGGYTF | TGTGCCAGCAGATTCGTGGGGGGCGGCGGCTACACCTTC
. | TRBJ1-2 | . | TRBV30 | CAWGTATYGYTF | TGTGCCTGGGGTACAGCGACCTATGGCTACACCTTC
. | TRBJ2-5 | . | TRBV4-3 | CASSQEGTRQETQYF | TGCGCCAGCAGCCAAGAGGGAACCCGCCAAGAGACCCAGTACTTC
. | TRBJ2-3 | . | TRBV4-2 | CASSQDLGGTDTQYF | TGTGCCAGCAGCCAAGATTTGGGGGGCACAGATACGCAGTATTTT
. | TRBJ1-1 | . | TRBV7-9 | CASGGQPNTEAFF | TGTGCCAGTGGGGGGCAGCCGAACACTGAAGCTTTCTTT
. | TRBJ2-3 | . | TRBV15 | CATSRGEGYTDTQYF | TGTGCCACCAGCAGAGGTGAGGGATACACAGATACGCAGTATTTT
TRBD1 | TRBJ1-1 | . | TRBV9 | CASSATGAARNTEAFF | TGTGCCAGCAGCGCGACAGGGGCGGCGCGGAACACTGAAGCTTTCTTT
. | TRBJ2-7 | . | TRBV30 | CAWSVIRGGSYEQYF | TGTGCCTGGAGTGTAATCAGGGGAGGGTCCTACGAGCAGTACTTC
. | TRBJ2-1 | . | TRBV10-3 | CAIRAPLGDEQFF | TGTGCCATCAGGGCCCCTTTGGGGGATGAGCAGTTCTTC
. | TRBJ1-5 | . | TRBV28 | CASERVGNQPQHF | TGTGCCAGCGAAAGGGTTGGCAATCAGCCCCAGCATTTT
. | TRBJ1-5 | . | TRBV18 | CASSPASNQPQHF | TGTGCCAGCTCACCAGCTTCCAATCAGCCCCAGCATTTT
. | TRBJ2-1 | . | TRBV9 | CASSEGSVGYNEQFF | TGTGCCAGCAGCGAAGGGAGTGTGGGGTACAATGAGCAGTTCTTC
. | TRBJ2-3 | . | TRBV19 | CASSILGVTSTDTQYF | TGTGCCAGTAGTATTCTCGGGGTTACTAGCACAGATACGCAGTATTTT